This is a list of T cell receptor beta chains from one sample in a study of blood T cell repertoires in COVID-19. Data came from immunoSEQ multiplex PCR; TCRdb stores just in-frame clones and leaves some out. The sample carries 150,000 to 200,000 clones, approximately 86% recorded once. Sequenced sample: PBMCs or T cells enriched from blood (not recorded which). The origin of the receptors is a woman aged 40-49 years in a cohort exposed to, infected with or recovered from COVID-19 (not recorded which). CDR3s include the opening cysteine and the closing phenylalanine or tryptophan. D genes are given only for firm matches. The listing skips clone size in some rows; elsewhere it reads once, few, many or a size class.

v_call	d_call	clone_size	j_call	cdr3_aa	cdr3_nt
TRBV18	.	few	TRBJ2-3	CASSSLQGRTDTQYF	TGTGCCAGCTCAAGCTTACAGGGTCGGACAGATACGCAGTATTTT
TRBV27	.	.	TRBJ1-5	CASRPTGLSNQPQHF	TGTGCCAGCAGGCCGACAGGTTTGAGCAATCAGCCCCAGCATTTT
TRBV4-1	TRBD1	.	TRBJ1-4	CASSQPQGAANEKLFF	TGCGCCAGCAGCCAGCCCCAGGGGGCAGCTAATGAAAAACTGTTTTTT
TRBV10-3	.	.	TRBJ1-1	CAISEPFVPGTEAFF	TGTGCCATCAGTGAGCCATTTGTTCCGGGAACTGAAGCTTTCTTT
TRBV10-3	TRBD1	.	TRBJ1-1	CAISGDGQGAPVFF	TGTGCCATCAGTGGTGATGGACAGGGGGCGCCTGTCTTCTTT
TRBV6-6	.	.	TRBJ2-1	CASRQGANEQFF	TGTGCCAGCAGGCAAGGGGCGAATGAGCAGTTCTTC
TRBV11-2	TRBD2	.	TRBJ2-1	CASSLSGSIENEQFF	TGTGCCAGCAGTTTGAGCGGGAGCATTGAGAATGAGCAGTTCTTC
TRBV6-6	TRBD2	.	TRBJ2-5	CASTYFLAPTSGYQETQYF	TGTGCCAGCACCTACTTCCTCGCTCCGACTAGCGGGTACCAAGAGACCCAGTACTTC
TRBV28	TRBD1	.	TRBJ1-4	CASRPTGGYNEKLFF	TGTGCCAGCAGACCTACAGGGGGCTATAATGAAAAACTGTTTTTT
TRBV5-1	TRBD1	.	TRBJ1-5	CASSLRQGARGNQPQHF	TGCGCCAGCAGCTTGAGGCAGGGGGCTCGTGGCAATCAGCCCCAGCATTTT
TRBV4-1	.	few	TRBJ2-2	CASSQVRGGITGELFF	TGCGCCAGCAGCCAAGTAAGGGGCGGTATCACCGGGGAGCTGTTTTTT
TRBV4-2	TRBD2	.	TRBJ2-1	CASSQLTAGGHIAYNEQFF	TGTGCCAGCAGCCAACTTACAGCGGGGGGGCATATTGCCTACAATGAGCAGTTCTTC
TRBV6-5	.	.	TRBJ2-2	CATERRDTGELFF	TGTGCCACCGAGAGGAGAGACACCGGGGAGCTGTTTTTT
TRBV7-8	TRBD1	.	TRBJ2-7	CASRSPGGTYEQYF	TGTGCCAGCAGGTCTCCAGGGGGCACCTACGAGCAGTACTTC
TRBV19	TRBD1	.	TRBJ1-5	CASSMGTGPNQPQHF	TGTGCCAGTAGTATGGGGACAGGCCCCAATCAGCCCCAGCATTTT
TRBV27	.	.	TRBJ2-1	CASTQIGLFNEQFF	TGTGCCAGCACGCAGATAGGACTGTTCAATGAGCAGTTCTTC
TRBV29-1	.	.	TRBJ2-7	CSVEERNYEQYF	TGCAGCGTTGAAGAGAGAAACTACGAGCAGTACTTC
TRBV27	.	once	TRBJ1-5	CASSPIPRSQPQHF	TGTGCCAGCAGCCCAATACCCCGCAGTCAGCCCCAGCATTTT
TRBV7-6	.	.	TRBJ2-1	CASSFFESDEQFF	TGTGCCAGCAGCTTTTTTGAATCGGATGAGCAGTTCTTC
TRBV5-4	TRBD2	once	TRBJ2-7	CASSPLAGSVEQYF	TGTGCCAGCAGCCCACTAGCGGGATCGGTCGAGCAGTACTTC
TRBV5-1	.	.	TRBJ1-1	CASSFAEDTEAFF	TGCGCCAGCAGTTTCGCTGAGGACACTGAAGCTTTCTTT
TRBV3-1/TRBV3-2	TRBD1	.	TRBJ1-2	CASSQGNRGDYGYTF	TGTGCCAGCAGCCAAGGGAACAGGGGGGACTATGGCTACACCTTC
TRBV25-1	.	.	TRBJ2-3	CASSEYNWDTQYF	TGTGCCAGCAGTGAATATAACTGGGATACGCAGTATTTT
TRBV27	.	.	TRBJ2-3	CASSFGADTQYF	TGTGCCAGCAGTTTCGGAGCAGATACGCAGTATTTT
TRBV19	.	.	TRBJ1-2	CASSPVVGANYGYTF	TGTGCCAGTTCCCCCGTGGTGGGGGCGAACTATGGCTACACCTTC
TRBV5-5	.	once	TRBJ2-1	CASSLGQGFYNEQFF	TGTGCCAGCAGCTTGGGGCAGGGGTTTTACAATGAGCAGTTCTTC
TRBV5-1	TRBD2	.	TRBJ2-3	CASSQGLPFTDTQYF	TGCGCCAGCAGTCAGGGACTACCGTTCACAGATACGCAGTATTTT
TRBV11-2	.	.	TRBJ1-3	CASRDGGSGNTIYF	TGTGCCAGTAGGGATGGGGGGAGTGGAAACACCATATATTTT
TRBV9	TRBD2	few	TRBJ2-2	CASILPAGLAGGPNTGELFF	TGTGCCAGCATTCTCCCCGCGGGACTAGCGGGGGGTCCTAACACCGGGGAGCTGTTTTTT
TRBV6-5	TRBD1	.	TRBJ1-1	CASSYGRGAEAFF	TGTGCCAGCAGTTACGGCAGGGGGGCTGAAGCTTTCTTT
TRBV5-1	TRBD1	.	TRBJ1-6	CASSLGQGSTLHF	TGCGCCAGCAGCTTGGGACAGGGTTCGACCCTCCACTTT
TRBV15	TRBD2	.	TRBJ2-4	CATSRADSGGAVNIQYF	TGTGCCACCAGCAGAGCTGATAGCGGGGGGGCCGTAAACATTCAGTACTTC
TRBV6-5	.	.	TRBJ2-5	CASSYSTGEETQYF	TGTGCCAGCAGTTACTCGACCGGGGAGGAGACCCAGTACTTC
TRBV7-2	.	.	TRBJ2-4	CASSFSRGDIQYF	TGTGCCAGCAGCTTTAGCAGGGGAGACATTCAGTACTTC
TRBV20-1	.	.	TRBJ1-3	CSASLGESSGNTIYF	TGCAGTGCTAGTCTGGGAGAAAGCTCTGGAAACACCATATATTTT
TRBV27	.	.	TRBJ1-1	CASSLYWGETEAFF	TGTGCCAGCAGTTTATACTGGGGGGAAACTGAAGCTTTCTTT
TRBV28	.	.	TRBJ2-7	CASSPGGFEQYF	TGTGCCAGCAGTCCAGGGGGGTTCGAGCAGTACTTC
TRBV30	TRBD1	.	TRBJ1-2	CAWSTGGGSYGYTF	TGTGCCTGGAGTACAGGGGGCGGGAGCTATGGCTACACCTTC
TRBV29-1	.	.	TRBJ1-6	CSAREGGSPLHF	TGCAGCGCAAGGGAGGGTGGATCACCCCTCCACTTT
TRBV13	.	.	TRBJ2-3	CASSPQRGVVDTQYF	TGTGCCAGCAGCCCACAGCGCGGGGTGGTAGATACGCAGTATTTT
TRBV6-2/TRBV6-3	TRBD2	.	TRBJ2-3	CASSRLAGNTDTQYF	TGTGCCAGCAGCCGACTAGCGGGGAACACAGATACGCAGTATTTT
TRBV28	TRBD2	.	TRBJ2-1	CASSSGTSQYNEQFF	TGTGCCAGCAGTTCCGGGACTAGCCAATATAATGAGCAGTTCTTC
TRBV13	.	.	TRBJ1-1	CASNPLGAETEAFF	TGTGCCAGCAACCCTCTGGGGGCTGAGACTGAAGCTTTCTTT
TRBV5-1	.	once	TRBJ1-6	CASSSDSNSPLHF	TGCGCCAGCAGCTCTGACAGTAATTCACCCCTCCACTTT
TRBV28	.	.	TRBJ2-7	CASSPLRDKASYEQYF	TGTGCCAGCAGTCCCCTTCGGGATAAGGCCTCCTACGAGCAGTACTTC
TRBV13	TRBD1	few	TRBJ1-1	CASSPLGDRVIGEAFF	TGTGCCAGCAGCCCCCTGGGGGACAGGGTTATAGGTGAAGCTTTCTTT
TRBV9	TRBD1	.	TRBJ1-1	CASSVPGGGTEAFF	TGTGCCAGCAGCGTACCAGGGGGCGGCACTGAAGCTTTCTTT
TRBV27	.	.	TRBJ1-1	CASSMSRANTEAFF	TGTGCCAGCAGTATGAGCAGGGCTAACACTGAAGCTTTCTTT
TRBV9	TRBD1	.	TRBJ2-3	CASSVVGTGMIDTQYF	TGTGCCAGCAGCGTGGTCGGGACAGGGATGATAGATACGCAGTATTTT
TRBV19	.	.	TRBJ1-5	CASSMGQGYQPQHF	TGTGCCAGTAGTATGGGGCAGGGGTATCAGCCCCAGCATTTT
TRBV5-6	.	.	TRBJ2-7	CASSAGRTYEQYF	TGTGCCAGCAGCGCGGGCCGAACCTACGAGCAGTACTTC
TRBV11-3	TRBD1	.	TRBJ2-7	CASSFTGGRSYEQYF	TGTGCCAGCAGCTTTACAGGGGGTCGCTCCTACGAGCAGTACTTC
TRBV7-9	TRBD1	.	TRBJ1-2	CASSPTQTGNGYTF	TGTGCCAGCAGCCCTACCCAGACAGGGAATGGCTACACCTTC
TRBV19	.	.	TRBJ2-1	CASSMGQGSYNEQFF	TGTGCCAGTAGTATGGGGCAGGGATCCTACAATGAGCAGTTCTTC